This TCR beta chain came from a study of T-cell reconstitution after alpha-beta-depleted transplantation in children. Broader study findings: Several hundred graft clones that had expanded were reportedly the source of alpha-beta T cells about two months after transplant. A year post-transplant, T-cell counts and diversity derived mostly from newly produced T cells. There were some patients whose high TCRbeta diversity at day 60 came from surviving recipient T cells and thymic progenitors.

This clonotype was recorded many times. Its specificity is not known. During its preparation, the TCRbeta library received unique molecular identifiers. TCRdb called the PCR reads again in MiXCR, with one record for every CDR3 protein. The sample has some 600,000 distinct CDR3 sequences, 13% seen once; the top ten hold roughly 2.3%. There are 12 residues in the CDR3. The V and J ends lost 8 bases and 5 bases respectively, with 12 bases between them. This rearrangement joins TRBV12-3 or TRBV12-4 to TRBJ2-5; D is unclear. Sequenced here: PBMCs, mostly from graft donor cells, sampled 360 days after TCRalphabeta/CD19-depleted stem cell transplant. The origin of this receptor is a male patient aged 10-17 years who had a stem cell transplant for acute myeloid leukemia, so the T cells may come from the graft donor. CDR3 DNA sequence: TGTGCCAGCGGATTGGAATGGGAGACCCAGTACTTC. Amino acids: CASGLEWETQYF.